This paragraph reports one T cell receptor beta chain. Its target is not known. The data belong to a study of CXCR3-negative and CXCR3-positive naive CD8 T cells. In germline, CDR1 is DFQATT, CDR2 SNEGSKA (reference sequence). This CDR3 is built from 17 residues. Study-level findings and limits: CXCR3-negative naive cells had less hydrophobic TRB CDR3s than did CXCR3-positive naive cells.

TRB cDNA libraries were made by UMI-labeled 5' RACE. TCRdb re-called the 5' RACE reads and gives one entry per CDR3 protein, without DNA. This sample contains over 150,000 distinct CDR3 sequences. The rearrangement links TRBV20-1 to TRBJ2-1; TCRdb reports TRBD1, a call that lacks DNA to check it against. This TCR was sampled from a human donor in good health. Some clones in this sample may be carry-over from other donors' samples. Sample: naive CXCR3+ CD8+ T cells from blood. This sample's subset: CD45RO-CCR7+CD27+CD95- naive CD8+ T cells expressing CXCR3 (TNR3+). The CDR3 sequence is CSARGPRTGKTYNEQFF.